This is a list of T cell receptor beta chains from one sample in a study of cytomegalovirus exposure and HLA in healthy donors. Using immunoSEQ multiplex PCR, the repertoire was profiled, and TCRdb retains in-frame clones only, with some absent. The table includes about 130,000 clones, 60% to 80% detected once. Sequencing was carried out using PBMCs. These receptors were collected from a man aged 25 to 45 in good health and CMV-seronegative. Both conserved end residues are part of each CDR3. The order of the fields is J gene, clone size, D gene, V gene, CDR3 protein, CDR3 DNA. A D gene is named only where the DNA matches it firmly. Expanded clones are given a class, and other clones once, few, many or no size at all.

>TRBJ2-1|few|.|TRBV7-6
CASSLDSPFGPYNEQFF
TGTGCCAGCAGCCTCGACAGCCCCTTCGGCCCCTACAATGAGCAGTTCTTC
>TRBJ2-6|.|TRBD1|TRBV4-2
CASSQRTGGSSGANVLTF
TGTGCCAGCAGCCAACGGACAGGGGGTTCCTCTGGGGCCAACGTCCTGACTTTC
>TRBJ2-7|.|.|TRBV5-1
CASSPRAYEQYF
TGCGCCAGCAGCCCTCGGGCCTACGAGCAGTACTTC
>TRBJ2-5|.|TRBD2|TRBV7-2
CASSPPGLAGQETQYF
TGTGCCAGCAGCCCCCCGGGGCTAGCGGGGCAAGAGACCCAGTACTTC
>TRBJ1-5|.|.|TRBV7-2
CASSRGGFRSNQPQHF
TGTGCCAGCAGCCGAGGGGGTTTTCGTAGCAATCAGCCCCAGCATTTT
>TRBJ1-5|.|.|TRBV6-1
CASSDQGFSNQPQHF
TGTGCCAGCAGTGACCAGGGGTTTAGCAATCAGCCCCAGCATTTT
>TRBJ1-1|.|.|TRBV27
CASKGANTEAFF
TGTGCCAGCAAAGGGGCGAACACTGAAGCTTTCTTT
>TRBJ2-1|.|TRBD2|TRBV9
CASSRPGTSVQFF
TGTGCCAGCAGCCGACCCGGGACTAGCGTTCAGTTCTTC
>TRBJ1-5|.|TRBD1|TRBV18
CASSPTQGGSNQPQHF
TGTGCCAGCTCGCCAACACAGGGGGGCAGCAATCAGCCCCAGCATTTT
>TRBJ1-1|.|.|TRBV4-1
CASSPRDKRNTEAFF
TGCGCCAGCAGCCCCCGGGACAAGAGGAACACTGAAGCTTTCTTT
>TRBJ2-3|.|.|TRBV7-9
CASRYRDTTDTQYF
TGTGCCAGCAGGTACCGGGACACTACAGATACGCAGTATTTT
>TRBJ1-1|few|.|TRBV7-6
CASSLGEVTEAFF
TGTGCCAGCAGCTTAGGGGAGGTCACTGAAGCTTTCTTT
>TRBJ1-1|.|.|TRBV6-5
CASSNDNLANTEAFF
TGTGCCAGCAGTAACGACAACCTAGCAAACACTGAAGCTTTCTTT
>TRBJ1-5|few|.|TRBV10-1
CASSRSNSNTNSHSNQPQHF
TGCGCCAGCAGCCGATCAAATTCCAATACTAACTCACATAGCAATCAGCCCCAGCATTTT
>TRBJ2-7|.|TRBD2|TRBV6-1
CASSDVRASGGYEQYF
TGTGCCAGCAGTGACGTAAGGGCTAGCGGGGGCTACGAGCAGTACTTC
>TRBJ1-5|few|TRBD1|TRBV7-9
CASSPGGSNQPQHF
TGTGCCAGCAGCCCAGGGGGAAGCAATCAGCCCCAGCATTTT
>TRBJ1-2|.|.|TRBV19
CASSIAGENYGYTF
TGTGCCAGTAGTATTGCAGGGGAGAACTATGGCTACACCTTC
>TRBJ2-5|few|TRBD1|TRBV28
CASSSPGRAGGVETQYF
TGTGCCAGCAGTTCCCCCGGCAGGGCAGGGGGTGTGGAGACCCAGTACTTC
>TRBJ2-2|.|.|TRBV5-1
CASSARLRDTGELFF
TGCGCCAGCAGCGCGAGGCTTCGGGACACCGGGGAGCTGTTTTTT
>TRBJ2-3|.|.|TRBV7-2
CASSYGRGRTDTQYF
TGTGCCAGCAGCTATGGCAGGGGAAGGACAGATACGCAGTATTTT
>TRBJ1-1|.|.|TRBV9
CASSVEETGRTEAFF
TGTGCCAGCAGCGTAGAAGAGACAGGACGGACTGAAGCTTTCTTT
>TRBJ2-5|.|TRBD1|TRBV25-1
CASRRTGAQETQYF
TGTGCCAGCAGAAGGACAGGCGCTCAAGAGACCCAGTACTTC
>TRBJ2-5|.|TRBD2|TRBV9
CASSVGDSGGLQETQYF
TGTGCCAGCAGCGTAGGCGATAGCGGGGGCCTCCAAGAGACCCAGTACTTC
>TRBJ2-2|.|TRBD1|TRBV19
CASSINGQGSFSDTGELFF
TGTGCCAGTAGTATTAATGGACAGGGATCGTTCTCGGACACCGGGGAGCTGTTTTTT
>TRBJ2-3|.|TRBD2|TRBV2
CASFERGGQADTQYF
TGTGCCAGCTTTGAGCGGGGGGGCCAGGCAGATACGCAGTATTTT
>TRBJ1-2|few|.|TRBV2
CASSESQVGGYTF
TGTGCCAGCAGTGAATCGCAGGTCGGTGGCTACACCTTC
>TRBJ1-1|.|TRBD1|TRBV12-5
CASGFWGRGHGDTEAFF
TGTGCTAGTGGTTTTTGGGGCAGGGGGCACGGGGACACTGAAGCTTTCTTT
>TRBJ2-3|.|TRBD2|TRBV2
CASRKAGGTDTQYF
TGTGCCAGCAGGAAGGCGGGGGGGACAGATACGCAGTATTTT
>TRBJ1-1|.|TRBD1|TRBV4-1
CASSQAIRDRGRDTEAFF
TGCGCCAGCAGCCAAGCAATACGGGACAGGGGGAGAGACACTGAAGCTTTCTTT
>TRBJ2-1|.|TRBD1|TRBV19
CASSPGTGLDNEQFF
TGTGCCAGTAGCCCCGGGACAGGGCTAGACAATGAGCAGTTCTTC
>TRBJ2-1|.|TRBD2|TRBV4-2
CASSQNLGLGNEQFF
TGTGCCAGCAGCCAAAACCTGGGACTAGGCAATGAGCAGTTCTTC
>TRBJ1-2|.|TRBD1|TRBV29-1
CSVDRQGLGYTF
TGCAGCGTTGATCGACAGGGACTTGGCTACACCTTC
>TRBJ2-7|.|TRBD2|TRBV19
CASSIGRGPYEQYF
TGTGCCAGTAGTATCGGGAGGGGCCCCTACGAGCAGTACTTC
>TRBJ2-1|.|TRBD2|TRBV5-1
CASRLAGMDNEQFF
TGCGCCAGCAGACTAGCGGGGATGGACAATGAGCAGTTCTTC
>TRBJ2-1|.|TRBD1|TRBV9
CASSIGQGGNEQFF
TGTGCCAGCAGCATCGGACAGGGGGGAAATGAGCAGTTCTTC
>TRBJ2-3|.|.|TRBV10-3
CAISESRVYGTDTQYF
TGTGCCATCAGTGAGTCGAGGGTATATGGAACAGATACGCAGTATTTT
>TRBJ1-1|few|.|TRBV2
CASNREMNTEAFF
TGTGCCAGCAACAGGGAGATGAACACTGAAGCTTTCTTT